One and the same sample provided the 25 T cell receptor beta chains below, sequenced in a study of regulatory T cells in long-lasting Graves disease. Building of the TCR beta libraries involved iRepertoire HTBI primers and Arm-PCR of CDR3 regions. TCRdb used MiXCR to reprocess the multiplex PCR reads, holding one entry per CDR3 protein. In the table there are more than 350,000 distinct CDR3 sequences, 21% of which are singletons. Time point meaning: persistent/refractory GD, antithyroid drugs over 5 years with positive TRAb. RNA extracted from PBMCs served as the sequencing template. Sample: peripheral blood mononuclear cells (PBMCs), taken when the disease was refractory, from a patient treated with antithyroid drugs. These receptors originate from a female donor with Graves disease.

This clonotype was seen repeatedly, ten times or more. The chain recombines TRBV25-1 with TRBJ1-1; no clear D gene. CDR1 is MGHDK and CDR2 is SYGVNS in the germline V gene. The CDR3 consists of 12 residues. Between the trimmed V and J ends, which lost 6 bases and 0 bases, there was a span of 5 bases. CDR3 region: CASRRMNTEAFF. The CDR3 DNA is TGTGCCAGCAGGAGAATGAACACTGAAGCTTTCTTT.

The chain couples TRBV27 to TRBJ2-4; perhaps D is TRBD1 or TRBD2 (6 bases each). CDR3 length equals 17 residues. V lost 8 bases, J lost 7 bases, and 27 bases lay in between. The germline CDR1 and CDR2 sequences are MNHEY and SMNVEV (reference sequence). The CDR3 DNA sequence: TGTGCCAGCCGGGGCGCCGTTGGGGGGCGGGACGGGAACATTCAGTACTTC. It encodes CASRGAVGGRDGNIQYF.

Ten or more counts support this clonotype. In DNA form, the CDR3 reads TGTGCCAGCAGTGACTGGAGGGGTCAAGAGACCCAGTACTTC. The encoded protein is CASSDWRGQETQYF. This rearrangement joins TRBV12-3 or TRBV12-4 to TRBJ2-5, with a tentative D call TRBD2 (6 bases). The CDR3 is 14 residues long. Trimming pared 5 bases from V and 2 bases from J, leaving 12 bases between.

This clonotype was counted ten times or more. CDR3 sequence: CASSEEMISNQPQHF. The CDR3 DNA sequence: TGTGCCAGCAGTGAGGAAATGATTAGCAATCAGCCCCAGCATTTT. The chain couples TRBV2 to TRBJ1-5; D is undetermined. Trimming cost V 3 bases and J 0 bases, with 9 bases left between them. The CDR3 has 15 residues. Germline CDR1 SNHLY, CDR2 FYNNEI. Combining the CDR3 with reference TRBV2 and TRBJ1-5 gives the whole variable domain EPEVTQTPSHQVTQMGQEVILRCVPISNHLYFYWYRQILGQKVEFLVSFYNNEISEKSEIFDDQFSVERPDGSNFTLKIRSTKLEDSAMYFCASSEEMISNQPQHFGDGTRLSIL.

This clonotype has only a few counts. CDR3 amino acids: CASSQDSPGANVLTF. CDR3 bases: TGTGCCAGCAGTCAAGACAGCCCTGGGGCCAACGTCCTGACTTTC. The rearrangement links TRBV12-3 or TRBV12-4 to TRBJ2-6; D is possibly TRBD1 (5 bases). V was trimmed by 5 bases and J by 2 bases, leaving 10 bases between them. The CDR3 runs 15 residues.

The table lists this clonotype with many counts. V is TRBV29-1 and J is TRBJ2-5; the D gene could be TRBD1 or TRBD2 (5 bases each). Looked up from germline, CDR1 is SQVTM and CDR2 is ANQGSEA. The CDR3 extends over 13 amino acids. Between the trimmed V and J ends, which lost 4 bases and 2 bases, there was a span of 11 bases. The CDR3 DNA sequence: TGCAGCGTTGTAGTGGGACCACAAGAGACCCAGTACTTC. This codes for CSVVVGPQETQYF.

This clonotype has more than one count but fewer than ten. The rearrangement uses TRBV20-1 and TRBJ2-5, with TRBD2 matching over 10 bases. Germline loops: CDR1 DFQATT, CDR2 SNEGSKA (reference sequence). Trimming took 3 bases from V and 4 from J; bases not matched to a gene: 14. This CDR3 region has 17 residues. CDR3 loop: CSASWSGRAVDGETQYF. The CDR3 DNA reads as TGCAGTGCTAGCTGGAGCGGGAGGGCCGTTGACGGAGAGACCCAGTACTTC.

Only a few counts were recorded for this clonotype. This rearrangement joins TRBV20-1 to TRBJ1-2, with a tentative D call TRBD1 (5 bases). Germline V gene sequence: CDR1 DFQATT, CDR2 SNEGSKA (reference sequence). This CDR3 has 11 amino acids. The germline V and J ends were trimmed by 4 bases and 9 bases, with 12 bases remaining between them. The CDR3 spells CSATGLGSYTF. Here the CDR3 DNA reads TGCAGTGCTACAGGGTTGGGGAGCTACACCTTC.

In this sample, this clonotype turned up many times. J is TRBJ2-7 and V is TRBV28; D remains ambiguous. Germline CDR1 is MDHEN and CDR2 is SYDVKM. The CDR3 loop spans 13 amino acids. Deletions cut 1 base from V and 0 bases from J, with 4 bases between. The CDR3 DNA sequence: TGTGCCAGCAGTTTATCGAGCTCCTACGAGCAGTACTTC. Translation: CASSLSSSYEQYF.

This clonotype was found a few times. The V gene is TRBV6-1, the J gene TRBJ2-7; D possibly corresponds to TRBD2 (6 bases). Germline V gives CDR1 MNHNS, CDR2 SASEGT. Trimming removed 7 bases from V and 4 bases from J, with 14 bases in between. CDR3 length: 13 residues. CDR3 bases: TGTGCCAGCACCCCGGGGGACGCATACGAGCAGTACTTC. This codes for CASTPGDAYEQYF.

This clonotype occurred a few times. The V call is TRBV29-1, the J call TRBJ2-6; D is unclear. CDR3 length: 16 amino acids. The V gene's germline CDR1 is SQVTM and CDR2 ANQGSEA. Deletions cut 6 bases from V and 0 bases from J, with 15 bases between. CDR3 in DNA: TGCAGCGTACGCAGGATTTTAAACTCTGGGGCCAACGTCCTGACTTTC. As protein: CSVRRILNSGANVLTF.

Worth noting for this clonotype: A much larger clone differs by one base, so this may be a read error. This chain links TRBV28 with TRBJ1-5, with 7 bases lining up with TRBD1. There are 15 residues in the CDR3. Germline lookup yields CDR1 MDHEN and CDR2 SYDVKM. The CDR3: CVSSTGADINQPQHF. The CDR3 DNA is TGTGTCAGCAGTACAGGGGCCGACATTAATCAGCCCCAGCATTTT.

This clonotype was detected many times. CDR3 sequence (DNA): TGTGCCAGCGGACGGGACCCCCGGGCCTCACCCCTCCACTTT. Protein: CASGRDPRASPLHF. The chain joins TRBV28 to TRBJ1-6; possible D gene TRBD1, 5 bases. The CDR3 sequence is 14 residues long. V dropped 8 bases and J dropped 10 bases, with 18 bases sitting between them. Germline values: CDR1 MDHEN, CDR2 SYDVKM.

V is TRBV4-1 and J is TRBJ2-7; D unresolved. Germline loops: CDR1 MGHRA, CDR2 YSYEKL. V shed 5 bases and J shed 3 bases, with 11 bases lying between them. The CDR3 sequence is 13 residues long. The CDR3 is CASSARVDYEQYF. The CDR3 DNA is TGCGCCAGCAGCGCCCGGGTGGACTACGAGCAGTACTTC.

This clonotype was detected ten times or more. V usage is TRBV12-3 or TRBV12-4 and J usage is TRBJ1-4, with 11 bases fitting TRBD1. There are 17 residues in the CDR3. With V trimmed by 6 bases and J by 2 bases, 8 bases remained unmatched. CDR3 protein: CASRSRDRGATNEKLFF. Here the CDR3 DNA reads TGTGCCAGCAGGAGCCGGGACAGGGGGGCGACTAATGAAAAACTGTTTTTT.

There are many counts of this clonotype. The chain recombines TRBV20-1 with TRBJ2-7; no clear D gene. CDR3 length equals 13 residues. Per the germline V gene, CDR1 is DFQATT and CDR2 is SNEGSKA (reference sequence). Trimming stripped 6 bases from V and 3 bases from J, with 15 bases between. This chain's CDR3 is CSAPSPPLYEQYF. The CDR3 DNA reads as TGCAGTGCCCCTAGTCCCCCCCTCTACGAGCAGTACTTC.

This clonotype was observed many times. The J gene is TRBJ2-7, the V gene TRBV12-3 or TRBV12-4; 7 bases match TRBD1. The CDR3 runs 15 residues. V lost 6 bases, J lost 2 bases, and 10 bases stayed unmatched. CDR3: CASSRGQENTYEQYF. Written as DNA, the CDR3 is TGTGCCAGCAGCCGTGGACAGGAAAACACCTACGAGCAGTACTTC.

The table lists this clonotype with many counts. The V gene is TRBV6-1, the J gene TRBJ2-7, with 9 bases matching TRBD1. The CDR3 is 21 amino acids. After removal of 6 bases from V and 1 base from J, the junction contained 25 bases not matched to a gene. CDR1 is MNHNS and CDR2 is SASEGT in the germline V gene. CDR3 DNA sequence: TGTGCCAGCAGCTTCCGGGACAGGGAAGCTCTACAGTCGCCCCTTTCCTACGAGCAGTACTTC. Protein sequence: CASSFRDREALQSPLSYEQYF.

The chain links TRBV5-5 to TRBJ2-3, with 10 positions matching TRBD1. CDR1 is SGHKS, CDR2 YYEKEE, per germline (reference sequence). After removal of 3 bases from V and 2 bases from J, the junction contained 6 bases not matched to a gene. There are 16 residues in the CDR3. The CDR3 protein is CASSYRQGAITDTQYF. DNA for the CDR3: TGTGCCAGCAGCTACCGACAGGGGGCTATCACAGATACGCAGTATTTT. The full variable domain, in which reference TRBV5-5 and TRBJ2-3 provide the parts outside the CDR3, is DAGVTQSPTHLIKTRGQQVTLRCSPISGHKSVSWYQQVLGQGPQFIFQYYEKEERGRGNFPDRFSARQFPNYSSELNVNALLLGDSALYLCASSYRQGAITDTQYFGPGTRLTVL.

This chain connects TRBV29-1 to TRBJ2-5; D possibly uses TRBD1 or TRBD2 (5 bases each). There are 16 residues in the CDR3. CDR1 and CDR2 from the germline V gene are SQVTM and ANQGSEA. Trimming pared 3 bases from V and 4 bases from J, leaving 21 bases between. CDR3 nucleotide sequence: TGCAGCGTTGATGTGAGGGGACCGGAGTACCGAGAGACCCAGTACTTC. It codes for CSVDVRGPEYRETQYF.

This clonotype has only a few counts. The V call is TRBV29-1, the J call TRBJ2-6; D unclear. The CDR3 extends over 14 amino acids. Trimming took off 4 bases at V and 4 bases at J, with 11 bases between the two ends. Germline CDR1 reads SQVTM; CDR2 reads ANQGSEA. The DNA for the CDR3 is TGCAGCGTTGGCAACGAGCCAGGGGCCAACGTCCTGACTTTC. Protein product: CSVGNEPGANVLTF.

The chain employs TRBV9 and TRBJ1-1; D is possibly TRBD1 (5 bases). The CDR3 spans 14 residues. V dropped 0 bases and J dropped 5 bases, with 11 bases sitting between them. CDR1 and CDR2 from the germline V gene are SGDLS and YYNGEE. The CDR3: CASSVVGRETEAFF. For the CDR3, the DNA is TGTGCCAGCAGCGTAGTCGGCAGGGAGACTGAAGCTTTCTTT.

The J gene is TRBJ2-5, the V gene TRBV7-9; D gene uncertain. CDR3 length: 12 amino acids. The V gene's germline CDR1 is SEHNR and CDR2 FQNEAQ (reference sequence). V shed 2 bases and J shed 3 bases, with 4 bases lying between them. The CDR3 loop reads CASSLWEETQYF. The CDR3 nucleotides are TGTGCCAGCAGCTTATGGGAAGAGACCCAGTACTTC.

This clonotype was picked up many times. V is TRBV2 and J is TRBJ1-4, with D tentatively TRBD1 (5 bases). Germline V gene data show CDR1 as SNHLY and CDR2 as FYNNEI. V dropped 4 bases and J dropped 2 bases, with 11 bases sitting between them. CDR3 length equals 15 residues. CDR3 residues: CASSGGIRTNEKLFF. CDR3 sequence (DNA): TGTGCCAGCAGTGGGGGGATTCGTACTAATGAAAAACTGTTTTTT.

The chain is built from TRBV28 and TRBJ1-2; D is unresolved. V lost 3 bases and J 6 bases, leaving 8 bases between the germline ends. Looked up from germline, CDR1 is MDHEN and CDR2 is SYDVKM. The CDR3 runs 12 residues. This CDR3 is CASSFRGHGYTF. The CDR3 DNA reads TGTGCCAGCAGTTTCCGGGGTCATGGCTACACCTTC.